Given below is one T cell receptor (beta chain) in context. The data originate from a study of monozygotic twins with inflammatory bowel disease. From its re-call of the 5' RACE reads, TCRdb lists each CDR3 protein once, without DNA. The listing contains 300,000 to 400,000 distinct CDR3 sequences. The CDR3 is made up of 15 amino acids. The receptor comes from a human donor with ulcerative colitis or Crohn's disease, or a healthy co-twin of an affected twin (not recorded which). This chain joins TRBV12-3 or TRBV12-4 and TRBJ2-3; with no DNA, the TCRdb D assignment of TRBD1 cannot be verified. The sequenced sample was blood. CDR3 residues: CASSLSVTGGDTQYF.